The rows below give T cell receptor beta chains drawn from one sample of a study of persistence of HIV-infected CD4 T cells. These receptors have no identified antigens. Measured with immunoSEQ multiplex PCR; TCRdb has only the in-frame clones, and not every one. The repertoire holds 46,000 or so clones, with about 81% as singletons. Material: CD4+ T cells sorted from PBMCs after 18-hour stimulation, obtained from a patient who received antiretroviral therapy. Every receptor here comes from an adult man with HIV who was CMV-seropositive. The CDR3 runs from the conserved cysteine through the conserved F or W. Fields, in order: clone size, V gene, J gene, D gene, CDR3 DNA, CDR3 protein. D genes are given only for firm matches. Clone size is stated in some rows and not others, as once, few, many or a class when expanded.

clone size: few
V gene: TRBV18
J gene: TRBJ1-5
D gene: -
CDR3 DNA: TGTGCCAGCTCACTCGAAAACACAAGACATCAGCCCCAGCATTTT
CDR3 protein: CASSLENTRHQPQHF

clone size: -
V gene: TRBV7-2
J gene: TRBJ1-2
D gene: TRBD1
CDR3 DNA: TGTACCGCTACTTCGAACACCGGGACAGTAGGCTACACCTTC
CDR3 protein: CTATSNTGTVGYTF

clone size: -
V gene: TRBV5-1
J gene: TRBJ2-5
D gene: -
CDR3 DNA: TGCGCCAGCAGCTTCGATAAAGAGACCCAGTACTTC
CDR3 protein: CASSFDKETQYF

clone size: few
V gene: TRBV27
J gene: TRBJ2-2
D gene: -
CDR3 DNA: TGTGCCAGCAGCCTGGACCCGGGACATAAAGTCGGGGAGCTGTTTTTT
CDR3 protein: CASSLDPGHKVGELFF

clone size: -
V gene: TRBV7-7
J gene: TRBJ1-3
D gene: -
CDR3 DNA: TGTGCTAGCAGCCAAGACAAGGGCAGGGGAAACACCATATATTTT
CDR3 protein: CASSQDKGRGNTIYF

clone size: -
V gene: TRBV9
J gene: TRBJ2-5
D gene: -
CDR3 DNA: TGTGCCAGCAGCGTAGGGACGTACCAAGAGACCCAGTACTTC
CDR3 protein: CASSVGTYQETQYF

clone size: -
V gene: TRBV19
J gene: TRBJ1-2
D gene: -
CDR3 DNA: TGTGCCAGTAGTATTGGCCCAGGGATTAACTATGGCTACACCTTC
CDR3 protein: CASSIGPGINYGYTF

clone size: -
V gene: TRBV10-3
J gene: TRBJ1-1
D gene: TRBD1
CDR3 DNA: TGTGCCATCAGGGAGGACAGGGGGCGGGGGGACACTGAAGCTTTCTTT
CDR3 protein: CAIREDRGRGDTEAFF

clone size: -
V gene: TRBV19
J gene: TRBJ2-7
D gene: -
CDR3 DNA: TGTGCCAGTAGTAAACTCAGGGGCTACGAGCAGTACTTC
CDR3 protein: CASSKLRGYEQYF

clone size: few
V gene: TRBV3-1/TRBV3-2
J gene: TRBJ2-5
D gene: -
CDR3 DNA: TGTGCCAGCAGCCAAGTGCTCCAAGAGACCCAGTACTTC
CDR3 protein: CASSQVLQETQYF

clone size: -
V gene: TRBV15
J gene: TRBJ1-5
D gene: -
CDR3 DNA: TGTGCCACCAGCAGACGGGAAGGGGGCAATCAGCCCCAGCATTTT
CDR3 protein: CATSRREGGNQPQHF

clone size: -
V gene: TRBV7-8
J gene: TRBJ1-2
D gene: -
CDR3 DNA: TGTGCCAGCAGAGAACAAAGGGGACCCTCGGATGGCTACACCTTC
CDR3 protein: CASREQRGPSDGYTF

clone size: -
V gene: TRBV6-2/TRBV6-3
J gene: TRBJ2-7
D gene: TRBD2
CDR3 DNA: TGTGCCAGCAGTCGACTAGCGGGACAGCAGTACTTC
CDR3 protein: CASSRLAGQQYF

clone size: -
V gene: TRBV24-1
J gene: TRBJ1-5
D gene: -
CDR3 DNA: TGTGCCACCAGTGATGGGTATCAGCCCCAGCATTTT
CDR3 protein: CATSDGYQPQHF

clone size: few
V gene: TRBV19
J gene: TRBJ1-5
D gene: -
CDR3 DNA: TGTGCCAGTAGATATGGGACACCGGGCAGCAATCAGCCCCAGCATTTT
CDR3 protein: CASRYGTPGSNQPQHF

clone size: -
V gene: TRBV4-2
J gene: TRBJ2-4
D gene: TRBD2
CDR3 DNA: TGTGCCAGCAGCCAAGGGACTAGCGAAAACATTCAGTACTTC
CDR3 protein: CASSQGTSENIQYF

clone size: -
V gene: TRBV7-2
J gene: TRBJ2-7
D gene: -
CDR3 DNA: TGTGCCAGCAGCTTAGCTCTGGCAGGCGGTGAGCAGTACTTC
CDR3 protein: CASSLALAGGEQYF

clone size: -
V gene: TRBV27
J gene: TRBJ1-4
D gene: -
CDR3 DNA: TGTGCCAGCAGTTTAGGAGGGTTAACTAATGAAAAACTGTTTTTT
CDR3 protein: CASSLGGLTNEKLFF

clone size: -
V gene: TRBV23-1
J gene: TRBJ2-2
D gene: TRBD1
CDR3 DNA: TGCGCCAGCAGTCTTCCGACGGGGACAGGGGCTCGTACCGGGGAGCTGTTTTTT
CDR3 protein: CASSLPTGTGARTGELFF

clone size: -
V gene: TRBV5-1
J gene: TRBJ2-1
D gene: TRBD2
CDR3 DNA: TGCGCCAGCAGCCCCGGACTAGCGGGGGGGGCGATTAGGGCTAACAATGAGCAGTTCTTC
CDR3 protein: CASSPGLAGGAIRANNEQFF

clone size: -
V gene: TRBV30
J gene: TRBJ2-2
D gene: -
CDR3 DNA: TGTGCCTGGATGATGGTGCCAGCTAACACCGGGGAGCTGTTTTTT
CDR3 protein: CAWMMVPANTGELFF

clone size: -
V gene: TRBV5-1
J gene: TRBJ2-3
D gene: -
CDR3 DNA: TGCGCCAGCAGCTTGTTAAAGGACACCCAGCAGTATTTT
CDR3 protein: CASSLLKDTQQYF

clone size: -
V gene: TRBV14
J gene: TRBJ2-4
D gene: -
CDR3 DNA: TGTGCCAGCGGCCAGGGAGGAGTAGCCAAAAACATTCAGTACTTC
CDR3 protein: CASGQGGVAKNIQYF